Given below is one T cell receptor beta chain in context. Use of 60 Vbeta and 13 Jbeta primers characterized the PCR. TCRdb's copy holds only in-frame clones and misses some; the assay was immunoSEQ multiplex PCR. The sample holds approximately 200,000 clones, nearly 80% seen once. This cohort consisted of healthy bone marrow donors. The trim removed 6 bases at V and 6 bases at J, leaving 13 bases unmatched. The CDR3 totals 15 residues. Germline-derived CDR1 and CDR2 are SGDLS and YYNGEE. The sample belongs to a study of cytomegalovirus exposure and HLA in healthy donors. The receptor was isolated from a woman in her twenties or thirties in good health and CMV-seropositive. Sequenced: PBMCs. The chain links TRBV9 to TRBJ1-2; 8 positions match TRBD1. CDR3 residues: CASTKEGQGADGYTF. The CDR3 coding sequence is TGTGCCAGCACCAAAGAGGGGCAGGGGGCTGATGGCTACACCTTC.